This T cell receptor (beta chain) was sequenced during a study of cytomegalovirus exposure and HLA in healthy donors. Amplification used 60 Vbeta primers and 13 Jbeta primers. The data were produced by immunoSEQ multiplex PCR, yet TCRdb's version contains in-frame clones alone and is incomplete. Its clone listing holds 100,000 to 150,000 clones. V lost 2 bases and J 0 bases, leaving 10 bases between the germline ends. The CDR3 consists of 14 residues. Germline assignment: CDR1 GTSNPN and CDR2 SVGIG (reference sequence). This receptor was identified in a man in his thirties or forties in good health and CMV-seronegative. This chain joins TRBV30 and TRBJ1-1; weak D call: TRBD1 (5 bases). Input material: PBMCs. CDR3 nucleotides: TGTGCCTGGAGTTTTGGACACCTGAACACTGAAGCTTTCTTT. It codes for CAWSFGHLNTEAFF.